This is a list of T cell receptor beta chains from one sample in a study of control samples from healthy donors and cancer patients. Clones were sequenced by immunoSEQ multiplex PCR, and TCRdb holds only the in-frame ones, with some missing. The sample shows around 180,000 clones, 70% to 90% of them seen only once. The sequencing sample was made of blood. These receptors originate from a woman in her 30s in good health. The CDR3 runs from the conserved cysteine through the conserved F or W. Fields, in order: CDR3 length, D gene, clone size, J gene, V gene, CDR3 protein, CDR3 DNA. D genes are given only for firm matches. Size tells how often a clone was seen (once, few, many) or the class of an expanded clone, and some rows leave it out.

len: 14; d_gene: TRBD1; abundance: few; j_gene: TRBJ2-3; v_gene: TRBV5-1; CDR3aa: CASSQTGGPDTQYF; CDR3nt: TGCGCCAGCAGCCAGACAGGGGGCCCTGATACGCAGTATTTT
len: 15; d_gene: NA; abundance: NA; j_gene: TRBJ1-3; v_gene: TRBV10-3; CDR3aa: CAIIEGTHSGNTIYF; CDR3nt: TGTGCCATCATCGAAGGGACACACTCTGGAAACACCATATATTTT
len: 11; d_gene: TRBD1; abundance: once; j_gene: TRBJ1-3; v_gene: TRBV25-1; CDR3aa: CASEGADTIYF; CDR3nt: TGTGCCAGCGAGGGGGCGGACACCATATATTTT
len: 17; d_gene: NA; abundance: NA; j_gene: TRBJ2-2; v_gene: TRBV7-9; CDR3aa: CASSLALGGSGTGELFF; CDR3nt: TGTGCCAGCAGCTTAGCCCTAGGGGGGAGTGGCACCGGGGAGCTGTTTTTT
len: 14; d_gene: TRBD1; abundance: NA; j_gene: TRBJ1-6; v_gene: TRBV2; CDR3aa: CASSTGAYNSPLHF; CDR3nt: TGTGCCAGCAGCACAGGGGCCTATAATTCACCCCTCCACTTT
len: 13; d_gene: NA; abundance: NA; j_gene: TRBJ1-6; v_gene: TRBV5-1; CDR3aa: CASSLEGNSPLHF; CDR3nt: TGCGCCAGCAGCTTGGAGGGGAATTCACCCCTCCACTTT
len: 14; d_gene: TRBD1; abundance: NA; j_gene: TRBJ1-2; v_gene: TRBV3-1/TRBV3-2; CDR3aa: CASSQGDSGYGYTF; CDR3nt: TGTGCCAGCAGCCAGGGGGACAGCGGATATGGCTACACCTTC
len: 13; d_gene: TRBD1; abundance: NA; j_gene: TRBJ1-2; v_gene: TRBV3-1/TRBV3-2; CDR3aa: CASSGTGDYGYTF; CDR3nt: TGTGCCAGCAGTGGGACAGGGGATTATGGCTACACCTTC
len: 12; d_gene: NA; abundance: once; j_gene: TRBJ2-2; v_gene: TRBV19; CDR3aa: CASSRDSGELFF; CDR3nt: TGTGCCAGTAGTAGGGATTCCGGGGAGCTGTTTTTT
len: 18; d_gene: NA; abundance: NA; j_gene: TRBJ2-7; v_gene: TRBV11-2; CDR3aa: CASSLDPRLRDAPYEQYF; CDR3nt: TGTGCCAGCAGCTTAGACCCTCGCCTTAGGGACGCTCCATACGAGCAGTACTTC
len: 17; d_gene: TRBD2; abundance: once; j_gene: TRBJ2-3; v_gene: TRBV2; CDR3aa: CASSEGRLAGGTDTQYF; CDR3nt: TGTGCCAGCAGTGAAGGGCGGCTAGCGGGGGGCACAGATACGCAGTATTTT
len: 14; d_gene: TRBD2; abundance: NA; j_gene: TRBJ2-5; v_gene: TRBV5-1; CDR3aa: CASSSSGGEETQYF; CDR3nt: TGCGCCAGCAGCTCTAGCGGGGGGGAAGAGACCCAGTACTTC
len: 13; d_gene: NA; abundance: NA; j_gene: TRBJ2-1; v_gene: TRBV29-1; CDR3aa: CSVVLVSYNEQFF; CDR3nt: TGCAGCGTTGTGTTAGTTTCCTACAATGAGCAGTTCTTC
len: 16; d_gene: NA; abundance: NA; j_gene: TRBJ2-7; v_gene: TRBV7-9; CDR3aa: CASSGGGAGLAYEQYF; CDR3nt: TGTGCCAGCAGCGGAGGAGGGGCGGGACTTGCGTACGAGCAGTACTTC
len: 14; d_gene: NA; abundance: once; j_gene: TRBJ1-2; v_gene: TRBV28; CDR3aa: CASSLFQSNYGYTF; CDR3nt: TGTGCCAGCAGTTTATTTCAGAGTAACTATGGCTACACCTTC
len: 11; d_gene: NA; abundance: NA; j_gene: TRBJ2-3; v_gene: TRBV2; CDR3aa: CASSVRDTQYF; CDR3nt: TGTGCCAGCAGTGTTAGAGATACGCAGTATTTT
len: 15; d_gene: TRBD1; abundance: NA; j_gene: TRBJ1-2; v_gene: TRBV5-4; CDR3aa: CASRSTLTGNYGYTF; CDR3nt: TGTGCCAGCAGATCTACCTTGACAGGGAACTATGGCTACACCTTC
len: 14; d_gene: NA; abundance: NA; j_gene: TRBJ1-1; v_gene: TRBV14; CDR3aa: CASSQSWGNTEAFF; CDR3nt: TGTGCCAGCAGCCAAAGTTGGGGGAACACTGAAGCTTTCTTT
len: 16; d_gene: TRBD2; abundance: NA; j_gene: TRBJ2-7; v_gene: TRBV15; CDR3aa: CATSSVGSGRPGEQYF; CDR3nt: TGTGCCACCAGCTCAGTCGGGAGCGGGAGGCCGGGGGAGCAGTACTTC
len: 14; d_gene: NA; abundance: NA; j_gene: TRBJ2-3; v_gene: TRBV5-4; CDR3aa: CASKGPGPTDTQYF; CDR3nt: TGTGCCAGCAAAGGTCCAGGGCCCACAGATACGCAGTATTTT
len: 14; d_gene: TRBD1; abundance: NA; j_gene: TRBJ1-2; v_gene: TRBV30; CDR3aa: CAWRRQGISYGYTF; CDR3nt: TGTGCCTGGAGGCGACAGGGAATTTCCTATGGCTACACCTTC
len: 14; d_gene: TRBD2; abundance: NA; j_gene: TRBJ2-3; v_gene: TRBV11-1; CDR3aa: CASSIERDSDTQYF; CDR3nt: TGTGCCAGCAGCATTGAGCGGGACTCAGATACGCAGTATTTT
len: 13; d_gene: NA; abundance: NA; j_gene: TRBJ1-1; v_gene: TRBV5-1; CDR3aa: CASSWGEDTEAFF; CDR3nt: TGCGCCAGCAGCTGGGGGGAGGACACTGAAGCTTTCTTT
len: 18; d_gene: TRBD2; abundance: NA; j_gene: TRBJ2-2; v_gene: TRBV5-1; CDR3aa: CASSLGLAGGPGTGELFF; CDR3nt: TGCGCCAGCAGCTTGGGACTAGCGGGGGGGCCTGGCACCGGGGAGCTGTTTTTT
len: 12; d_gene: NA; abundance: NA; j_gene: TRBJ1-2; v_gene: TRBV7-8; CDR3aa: CASSPGGYGYTF; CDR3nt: TGTGCCAGCAGCCCAGGCGGCTATGGCTACACCTTC
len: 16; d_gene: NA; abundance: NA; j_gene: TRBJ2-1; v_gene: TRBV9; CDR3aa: CASSVEEGGGYNEQFF; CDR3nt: TGTGCCAGCAGCGTAGAGGAGGGGGGCGGCTACAATGAGCAGTTCTTC